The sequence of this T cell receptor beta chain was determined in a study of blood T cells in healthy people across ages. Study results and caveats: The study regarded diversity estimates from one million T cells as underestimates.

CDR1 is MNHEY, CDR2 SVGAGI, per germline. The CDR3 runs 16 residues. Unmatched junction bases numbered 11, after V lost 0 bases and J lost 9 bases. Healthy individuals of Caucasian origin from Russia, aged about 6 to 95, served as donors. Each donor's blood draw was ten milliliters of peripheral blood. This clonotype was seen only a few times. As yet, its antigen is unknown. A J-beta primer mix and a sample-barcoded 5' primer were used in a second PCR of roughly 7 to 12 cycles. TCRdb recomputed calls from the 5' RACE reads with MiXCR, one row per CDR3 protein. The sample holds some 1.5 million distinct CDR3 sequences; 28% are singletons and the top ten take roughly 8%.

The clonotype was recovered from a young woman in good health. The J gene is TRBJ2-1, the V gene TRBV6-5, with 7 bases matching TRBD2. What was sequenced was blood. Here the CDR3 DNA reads TGTGCCAGCAGTTACTCGAGTGCGGCGGGAGAGGGTGAGCAGTTCTTC. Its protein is CASSYSSAAGEGEQFF.